This TCR beta chain was documented in a study of OX40 agonist ivuxolimab in advanced cancers. Background on the whole study: Ivuxolimab was an agonistic, fully human IgG2 monoclonal antibody directed against OX40 (CD134), a costimulatory receptor. In the dose-escalation cohort, 82.7% of patients were male, and the mean age was around 60 years, with a range of roughly 20 to 80. Patients were allowed to have had prior anti-PD-1, anti-PD-L1 or anti-CTLA-4 therapy, and roughly 40% of the dose-escalation patients had been treated with checkpoint inhibitors. Peripheral TCRbeta sequencing was intended to test whether TCR sequence diversity was altered and clonal T-cell expansion was caused by ivuxolimab. The monotherapy dose-escalation portion (N ≈ 52 patients) of the phase I ivuxolimab trial is reported in the paper. Intravenous ivuxolimab was administered to patients every 2 weeks at six dose levels: 0.01, 0.1, 0.3, 1.5, 3 and 10 mg/kg. Partial responses were achieved by three dose-escalation patients, of whom one had hepatocellular carcinoma and two had cutaneous melanoma. Of the 50 or so patients in dose escalation, around 20 had hepatocellular carcinoma, roughly 15 had melanoma, 9 had renal cell carcinoma and 9 had head and neck cancer.

The trial excluded patients who had a history of autoimmune disease or who were on systemic immunosuppression. Peripheral blood for TCR sequencing was drawn from every dose cohort at baseline, at cycle 4 day 1 and at cycle 7 day 1. Samples were obtained from an open-label, multicenter, first-in-human phase I dose-escalation trial of ivuxolimab. The trial enrolled adults with locally advanced or metastatic head and neck squamous cell, hepatocellular, melanoma or renal cell carcinoma. Before TCR sequencing, CD4+ T cells and CD8+ T cells were sorted from peripheral blood as separate populations. Details on this clone: Its antigen specificity is not known. Base qualities were left out, and no much larger clone turns up one base away.

The CDR3 covers 16 residues, taking in both the cysteine and the phenylalanine. Kept here is only the CDR3 DNA, which spans 48 bases and is read in frame from base 1. The germline V gene encodes CDR1 SGHTA and CDR2 FQGTGA. V lost 4 bases and J lost 0 bases, and the count of bases not matched to a germline gene is 3. General conclusions and limits of the study: The antigen specificity of the clonally expanded peripheral T cells was not determined. After ivuxolimab, expanded clones were on average more numerous among CD8+ T cells than among CD4+ T cells. Clonal expansion of both CD4+ and CD8+ blood T cells was observed from baseline to week 6 at doses 0.1 to 3.0 mg/kg. In the 0.1-3.0 mg/kg groups, partial responders were among the patients with the lowest normalized peripheral clonal expansion, particularly in CD8+ T cells. Low levels of normalized T-cell clonal expansion were also seen in some patients who did not respond.

To sequence the TCRbeta CDR3 region, genomic DNA was isolated from the sorted cells. The immunoSEQ Assay was used to sequence the TCRbeta CDR3 regions. TCRdb holds this immuneACCESS table with in-frame rearrangements only. Some clones are missing; in checked studies, unresolved V genes explain under half, and the rest has no known cause. Across this sample there are about 91,000 clones, with around four fifths seen only once. The ten largest clones capture 0.95% to 1.2% of the sample. The TCR was taken from an adult with an advanced solid tumor such as melanoma, head and neck, liver or kidney cancer. The chain is assembled from TRBV7-3 and TRBJ2-3; 11 central bases correspond to TRBD2. The source was CD4+ or CD8+ T cells sorted from blood, collected in a trial of the OX40 agonist ivuxolimab. The CDR3 amino acid sequence is: CASSSLAGGSTDTQYF. At the DNA level, the sequence is TGTGCCAGCAGCTCGCTAGCGGGGGGTAGCACAGATACGCAGTATTTT.